This T cell receptor (beta chain) was sequenced for a study of blood T cell repertoires in COVID-19. Here immunoSEQ multiplex PCR was the method, and the copy in TCRdb shows in-frame clones only, minus some. The sample has roughly 240,000 clones; approximately 90% are singletons. This clone was seen more than once but under ten times. CDR3 size: 16 residues. V lost 4 bases to trimming and J lost 0 bases, with 10 bases between them. Germline loops: CDR1 MGHRA, CDR2 YSYEKL. Sequencing input: PBMCs or T cells enriched from blood (not recorded which). The TCR sequence derives from a man aged 50 to 60 who had been exposed to COVID-19. The genes are TRBV4-1 and TRBJ2-6; D is ambiguous. CDR3 DNA: TGCGCCAGCAGCCTAGATTTCAGCTCTGGGGCCAACGTCCTGACTTTC. It yields the protein CASSLDFSSGANVLTF.